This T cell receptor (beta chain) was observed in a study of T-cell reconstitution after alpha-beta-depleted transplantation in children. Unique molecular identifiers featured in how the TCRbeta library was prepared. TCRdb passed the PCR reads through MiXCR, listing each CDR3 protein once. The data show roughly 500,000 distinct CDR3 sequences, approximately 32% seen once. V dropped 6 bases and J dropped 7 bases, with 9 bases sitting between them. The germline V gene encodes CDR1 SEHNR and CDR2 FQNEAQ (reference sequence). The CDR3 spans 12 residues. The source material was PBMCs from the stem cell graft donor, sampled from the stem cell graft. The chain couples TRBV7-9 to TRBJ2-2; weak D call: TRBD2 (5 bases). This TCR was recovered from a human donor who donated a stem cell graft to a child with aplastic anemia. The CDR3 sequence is CASSSDFGELFF. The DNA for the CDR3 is TGTGCCAGCAGTTCGGACTTCGGGGAGCTGTTTTTT.